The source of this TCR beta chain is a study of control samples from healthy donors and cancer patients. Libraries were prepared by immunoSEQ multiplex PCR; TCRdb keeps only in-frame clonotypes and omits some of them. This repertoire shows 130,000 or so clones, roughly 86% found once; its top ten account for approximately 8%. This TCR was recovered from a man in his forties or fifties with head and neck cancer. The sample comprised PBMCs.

The CDR3 sequence is CASNPGTSGTGELFF. Here the CDR3 DNA reads TGCGCCAGCAACCCCGGGACTAGCGGGACCGGGGAGCTGTTTTTT. V gene TRBV5-1 combines with J gene TRBJ2-2; 12 nucleotides agree with TRBD2. J gave up 5 bases and V 6 bases, and 5 bases lay outside the gene matches. The CDR3 has 15 residues. Germline CDR1 and CDR2: SGHRS and YFSETQ.